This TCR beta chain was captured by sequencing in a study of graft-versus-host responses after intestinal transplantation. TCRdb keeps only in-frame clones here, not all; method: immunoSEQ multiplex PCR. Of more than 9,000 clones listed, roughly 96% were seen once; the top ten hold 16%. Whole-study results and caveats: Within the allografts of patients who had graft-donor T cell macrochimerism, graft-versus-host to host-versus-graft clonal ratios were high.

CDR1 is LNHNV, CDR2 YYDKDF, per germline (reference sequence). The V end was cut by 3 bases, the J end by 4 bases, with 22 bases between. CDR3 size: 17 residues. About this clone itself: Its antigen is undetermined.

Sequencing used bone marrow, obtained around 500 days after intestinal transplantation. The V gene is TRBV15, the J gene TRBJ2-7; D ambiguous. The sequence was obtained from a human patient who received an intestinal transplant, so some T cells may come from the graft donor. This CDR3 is CATSSDDWNPEGYEQYF. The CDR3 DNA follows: TGTGCCACCAGCAGCGATGACTGGAACCCCGAAGGATACGAGCAGTACTTC. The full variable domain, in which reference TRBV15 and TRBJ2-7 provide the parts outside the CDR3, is DAMVIQNPRYQVTQFGKPVTLSCSQTLNHNVMYWYQQKSSQAPKLLFHYYDKDFNNEADTPDNFQSRRPNTSFCFLDIRSPGLGDTAMYLCATSSDDWNPEGYEQYFGPGTRLTVT.